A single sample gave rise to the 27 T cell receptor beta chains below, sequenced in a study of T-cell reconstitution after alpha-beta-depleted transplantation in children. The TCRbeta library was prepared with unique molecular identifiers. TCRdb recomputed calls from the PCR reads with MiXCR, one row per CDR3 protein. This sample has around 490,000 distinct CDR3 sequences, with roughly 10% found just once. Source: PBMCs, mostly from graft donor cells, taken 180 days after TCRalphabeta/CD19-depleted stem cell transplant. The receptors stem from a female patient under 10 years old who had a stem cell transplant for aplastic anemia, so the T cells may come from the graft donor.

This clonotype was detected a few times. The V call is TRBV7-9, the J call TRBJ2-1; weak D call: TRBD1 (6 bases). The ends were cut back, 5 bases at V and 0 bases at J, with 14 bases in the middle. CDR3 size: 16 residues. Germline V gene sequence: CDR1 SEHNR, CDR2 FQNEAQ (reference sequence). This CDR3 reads CASSPRQVDSYNEQFF. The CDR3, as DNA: TGTGCCAGCAGCCCCAGACAGGTAGACTCCTACAATGAGCAGTTCTTC.

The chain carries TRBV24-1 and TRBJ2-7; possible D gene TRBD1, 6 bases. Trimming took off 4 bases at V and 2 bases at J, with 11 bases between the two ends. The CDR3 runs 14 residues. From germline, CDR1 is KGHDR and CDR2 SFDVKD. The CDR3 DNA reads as TGTGCCACCAGTGACCCGGACAGACCCTACGAGCAGTACTTC. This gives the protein CATSDPDRPYEQYF.

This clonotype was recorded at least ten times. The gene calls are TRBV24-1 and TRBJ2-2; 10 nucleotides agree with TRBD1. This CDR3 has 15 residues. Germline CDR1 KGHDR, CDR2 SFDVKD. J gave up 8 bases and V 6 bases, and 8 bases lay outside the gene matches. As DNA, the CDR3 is TGTGCCACCAGTCGGCGACAGGGGGCGACGGGGGAGCTGTTTTTT. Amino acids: CATSRRQGATGELFF.

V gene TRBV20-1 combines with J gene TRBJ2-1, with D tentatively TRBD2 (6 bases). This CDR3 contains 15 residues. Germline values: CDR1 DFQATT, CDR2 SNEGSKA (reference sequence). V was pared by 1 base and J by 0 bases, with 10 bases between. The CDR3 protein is CSARGAGDSYNEQFF. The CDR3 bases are TGCAGTGCTAGAGGAGCGGGCGACTCCTACAATGAGCAGTTCTTC.

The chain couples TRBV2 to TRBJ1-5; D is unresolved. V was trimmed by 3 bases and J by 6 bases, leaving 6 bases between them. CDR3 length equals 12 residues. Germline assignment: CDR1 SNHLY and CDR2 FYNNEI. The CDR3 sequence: CASSDSGQPQHF. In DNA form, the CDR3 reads TGTGCCAGCAGTGACAGCGGTCAGCCCCAGCATTTT.

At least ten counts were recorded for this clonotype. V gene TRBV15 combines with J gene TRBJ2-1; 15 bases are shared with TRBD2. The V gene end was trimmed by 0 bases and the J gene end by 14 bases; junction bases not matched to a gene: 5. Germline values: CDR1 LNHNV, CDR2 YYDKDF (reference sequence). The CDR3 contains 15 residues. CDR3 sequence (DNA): TGTGCCACCAGCAGAGATGGCGGACTAGCGGGAGGGGAGTTCTTC. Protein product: CATSRDGGLAGGEFF.

CDR3 DNA: TGCAGTGCTAGAGGTCTAGCGGACCCCGAGGGCTACACCTTC. Encoded protein: CSARGLADPEGYTF. This chain connects TRBV20-1 to TRBJ1-2, with unresolved D. CDR1 DFQATT and CDR2 SNEGSKA come from the germline V gene (reference sequence). Trimming pared 1 base from V and 8 bases from J, leaving 17 bases between. The CDR3 runs 14 residues.

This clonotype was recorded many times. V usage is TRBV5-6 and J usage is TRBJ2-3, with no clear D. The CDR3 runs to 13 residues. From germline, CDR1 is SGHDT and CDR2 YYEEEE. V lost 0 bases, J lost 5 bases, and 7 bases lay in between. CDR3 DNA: TGTGCCAGCAGCTTGGTGGGTGAAGATACGCAGTATTTT. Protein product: CASSLVGEDTQYF.

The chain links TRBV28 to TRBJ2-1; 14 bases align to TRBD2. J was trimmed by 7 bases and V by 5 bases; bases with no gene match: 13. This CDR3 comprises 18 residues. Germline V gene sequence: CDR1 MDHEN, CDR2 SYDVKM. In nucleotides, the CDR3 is TGTGCCAGCAGTCGTCGACTAGCGGGAGGGAGTATAAGGAATGAGCAGTTCTTC. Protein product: CASSRRLAGGSIRNEQFF.

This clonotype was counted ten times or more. The CDR3: CAIGTVNNEQFF. CDR3 DNA: TGTGCCATCGGGACGGTCAACAATGAGCAGTTCTTC. The chain uses TRBV10-3 and TRBJ2-1; either TRBD1 or TRBD2 may supply D (5 bases each). The V gene lost 8 bases and the J gene lost 5 bases, with 10 bases spanning the gap. The CDR3 is made up of 12 amino acids. Germline-derived CDR1 and CDR2 are ENHRY and SYGVKD.

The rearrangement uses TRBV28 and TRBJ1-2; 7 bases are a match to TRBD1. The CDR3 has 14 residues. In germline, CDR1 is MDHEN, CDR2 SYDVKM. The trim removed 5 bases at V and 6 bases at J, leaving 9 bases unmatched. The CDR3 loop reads CASSTDRVFNGYTF. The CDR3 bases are TGTGCCAGCAGTACCGACAGGGTATTTAATGGCTACACCTTC.

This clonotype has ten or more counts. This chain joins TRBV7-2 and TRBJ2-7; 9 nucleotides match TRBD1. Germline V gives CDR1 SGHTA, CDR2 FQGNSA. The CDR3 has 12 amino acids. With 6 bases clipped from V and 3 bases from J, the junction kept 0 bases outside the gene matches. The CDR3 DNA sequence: TGTGCCAGCAGGGACAGGGGCTACGAGCAGTACTTC. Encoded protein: CASRDRGYEQYF.

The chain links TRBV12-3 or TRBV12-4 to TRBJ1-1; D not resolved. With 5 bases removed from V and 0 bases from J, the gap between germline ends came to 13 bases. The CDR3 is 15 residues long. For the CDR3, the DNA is TGTGCCAGCAGTACCTTCGGCTTCATGAACACTGAAGCTTTCTTT. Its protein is CASSTFGFMNTEAFF.

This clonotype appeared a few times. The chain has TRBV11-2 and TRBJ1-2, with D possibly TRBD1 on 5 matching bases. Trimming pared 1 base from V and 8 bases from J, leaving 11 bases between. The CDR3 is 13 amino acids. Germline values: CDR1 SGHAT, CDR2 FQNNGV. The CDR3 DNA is TGTGCCAGCAGCTTAGCGGGGGATTCAGGCTACACCTTC. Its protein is CASSLAGDSGYTF.

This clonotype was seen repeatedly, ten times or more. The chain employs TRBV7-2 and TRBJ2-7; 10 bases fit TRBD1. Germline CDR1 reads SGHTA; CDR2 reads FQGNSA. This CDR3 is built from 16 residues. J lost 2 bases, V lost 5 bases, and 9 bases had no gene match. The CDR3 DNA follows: TGTGCCAGCAGCATATCCGGGACAGGGGCTCCCTACGAGCAGTACTTC. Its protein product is CASSISGTGAPYEQYF.

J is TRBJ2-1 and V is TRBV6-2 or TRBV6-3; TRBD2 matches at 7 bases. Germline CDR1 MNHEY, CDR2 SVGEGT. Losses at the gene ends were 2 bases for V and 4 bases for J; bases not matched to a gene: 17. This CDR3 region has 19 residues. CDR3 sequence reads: CASSYPYWKSGALYNEQFF. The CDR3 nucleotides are TGTGCCAGCAGTTACCCTTATTGGAAAAGCGGGGCTCTTTACAATGAGCAGTTCTTC.

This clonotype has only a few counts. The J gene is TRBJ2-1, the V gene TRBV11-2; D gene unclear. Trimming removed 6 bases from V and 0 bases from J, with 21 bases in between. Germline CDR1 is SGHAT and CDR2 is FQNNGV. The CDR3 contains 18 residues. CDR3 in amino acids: CASSSRLPGPSSYNEQFF. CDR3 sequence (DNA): TGTGCCAGCAGTTCCAGGCTCCCGGGCCCCAGCTCCTACAATGAGCAGTTCTTC.

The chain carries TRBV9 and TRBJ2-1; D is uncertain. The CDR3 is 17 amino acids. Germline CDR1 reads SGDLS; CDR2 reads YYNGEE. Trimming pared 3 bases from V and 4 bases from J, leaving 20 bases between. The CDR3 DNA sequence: TGTGCCAGCAGCGCCCTCGCAGATAGCCGGCAGTACAATGAGCAGTTCTTC. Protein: CASSALADSRQYNEQFF.

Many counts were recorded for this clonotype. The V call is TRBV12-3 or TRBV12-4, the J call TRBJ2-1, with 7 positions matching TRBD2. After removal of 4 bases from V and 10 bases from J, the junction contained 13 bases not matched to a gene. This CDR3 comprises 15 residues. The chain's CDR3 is CASSSPGLRQWEQFF. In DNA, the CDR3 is TGTGCCAGCAGTTCCCCGGGACTAAGACAATGGGAGCAGTTCTTC.

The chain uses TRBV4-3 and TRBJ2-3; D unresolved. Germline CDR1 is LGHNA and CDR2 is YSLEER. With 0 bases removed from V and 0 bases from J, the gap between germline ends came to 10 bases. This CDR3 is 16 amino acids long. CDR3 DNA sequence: TGCGCCAGCAGCCAAGATTCCCACGGGAGCACAGATACGCAGTATTTT. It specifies CASSQDSHGSTDTQYF.

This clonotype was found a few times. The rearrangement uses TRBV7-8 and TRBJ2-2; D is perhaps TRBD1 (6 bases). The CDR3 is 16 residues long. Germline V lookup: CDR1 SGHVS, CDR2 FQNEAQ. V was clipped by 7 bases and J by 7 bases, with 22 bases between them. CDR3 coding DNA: TGTGCCAGCACCACCCCGGAAGGACAGAGTGGCGGGGAGCTGTTTTTT. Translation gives CASTTPEGQSGGELFF.

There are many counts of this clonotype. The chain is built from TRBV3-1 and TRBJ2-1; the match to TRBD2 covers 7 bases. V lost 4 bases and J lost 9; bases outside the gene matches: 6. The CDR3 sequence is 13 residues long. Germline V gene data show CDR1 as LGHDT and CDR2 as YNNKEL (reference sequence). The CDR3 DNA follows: TGTGCCAGCAGCCCGACGGCTAGCGGTGAGCAGTTCTTC. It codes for CASSPTASGEQFF.

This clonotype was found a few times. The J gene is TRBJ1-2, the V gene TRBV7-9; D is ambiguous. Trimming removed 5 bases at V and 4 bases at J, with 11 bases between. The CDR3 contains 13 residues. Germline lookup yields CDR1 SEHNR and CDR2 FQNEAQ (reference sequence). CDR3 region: CASSAATVYGYTF. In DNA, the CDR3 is TGTGCCAGCAGCGCAGCCACGGTCTATGGCTACACCTTC.

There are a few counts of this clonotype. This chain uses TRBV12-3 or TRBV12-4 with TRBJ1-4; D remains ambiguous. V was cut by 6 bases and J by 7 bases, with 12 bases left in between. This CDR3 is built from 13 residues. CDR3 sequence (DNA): TGTGCCAGCAGCCGGCAGGAAGCTGAAAAACTGTTTTTT. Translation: CASSRQEAEKLFF.

The DNA of the CDR3 is TGTGCCAGCAGTGGACAGGGAGCGAACACCGGGGAGCTGTTTTTT. The encoded protein is CASSGQGANTGELFF. V is TRBV28 and J is TRBJ2-2, with 8 bases matching TRBD1. The CDR3 has 15 amino acids. Germline values: CDR1 MDHEN, CDR2 SYDVKM. Trimming removed 5 bases from V and 0 bases from J; junction bases left unmatched: 2.

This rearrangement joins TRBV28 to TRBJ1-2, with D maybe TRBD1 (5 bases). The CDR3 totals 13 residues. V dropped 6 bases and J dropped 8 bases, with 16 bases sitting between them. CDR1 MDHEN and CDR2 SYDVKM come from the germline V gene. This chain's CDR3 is CASSEGTDEGYTF. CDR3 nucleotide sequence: TGTGCCAGCAGCGAAGGGACCGATGAAGGCTACACCTTC.

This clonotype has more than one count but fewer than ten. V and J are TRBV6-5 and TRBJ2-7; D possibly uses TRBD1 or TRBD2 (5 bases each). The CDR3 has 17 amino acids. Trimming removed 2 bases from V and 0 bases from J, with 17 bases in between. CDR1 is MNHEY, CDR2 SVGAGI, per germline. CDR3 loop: CASSYGGSDKSSYEQYV. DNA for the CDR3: TGTGCCAGCAGTTACGGGGGTTCGGACAAGAGCTCCTACGAGCAGTACGTC.